These 5 T cell receptor beta chains share one sample of origin, sequenced in a study of blood T cell repertoires in COVID-19. Using immunoSEQ multiplex PCR, the repertoire was profiled, and TCRdb retains in-frame clones only, with some absent. The sample contains 150,000 to 200,000 clones, approximately 86% of which appear only once. Material for sequencing was peripheral blood. These receptors originate from a man aged 55 to 70 with COVID-19, enrolled during active disease.

The chain couples TRBV30 to TRBJ2-7, with D perhaps TRBD1 (6 bases). Germline V gene lookup returns CDR1 GTSNPN and CDR2 SVGIG (reference sequence). The V end was cut by 0 bases, the J end by 9 bases, with 12 bases between. The CDR3 spans 12 residues. This chain's CDR3 is CAWSVQGQSQYF. CDR3 DNA sequence: TGTGCCTGGAGTGTGCAGGGACAATCGCAGTACTTC.

J is TRBJ1-6 and V is TRBV19, with 7 bases aligning to TRBD1. Germline CDR1 LNHDA, CDR2 SQIVND (reference sequence). V shed 7 bases and J 5 bases; nucleotides not matched to a gene: 8. The CDR3 spans 15 residues. The CDR3 region is CASTGLGQNNSPLHF. The CDR3 nucleotides are TGTGCCAGTACCGGTTTGGGACAGAATAATTCACCCCTCCACTTT.

CDR3 amino acids: CASSPSQGSSGNTIYF. The CDR3 DNA is TGTGCCAGCTCACCCTCCCAGGGGAGCTCTGGAAACACCATATATTTT. This chain links TRBV18 with TRBJ1-3; perhaps TRBD1 as D (6 bases). The CDR3 has 16 residues. The ends were cut back, 3 bases at V and 0 bases at J, with 12 bases in the middle. CDR1 is KGHSH and CDR2 is LQKENI in the germline V gene.

This rearrangement joins TRBV9 to TRBJ2-5; TRBD2 aligns across 12 bases. The V segment lost 4 bases and the J segment 1 base; nucleotides outside the gene matches: 5. Germline assignment: CDR1 SGDLS and CDR2 YYNGEE. There are 16 residues in the CDR3. CDR3 bases: TGTGCCAGCAGCCCCCGACTAGCGGGGGCCCAAGAGACCCAGTACTTC. It specifies CASSPRLAGAQETQYF.

This clone was seen just once. The chain employs TRBV27 and TRBJ1-4; D is ambiguous. Germline assignment: CDR1 MNHEY and CDR2 SMNVEV (reference sequence). This CDR3 contains 17 residues. V dropped 6 bases and J dropped 0 bases, with 17 bases sitting between them. The CDR3 region is CASSLAYGLATNEKLFF. The CDR3 DNA reads TGTGCCAGCAGCCTAGCCTACGGACTTGCAACTAATGAAAAACTGTTTTTT.